Below are 13 T cell receptor beta chains sequenced from a single sample in a study of shared clonotypes between healthy human individuals (dated by TCRdb to 2018 to 2021). Receptor amplification or capture employed the immunoSEQ multiplex PCR assay. TCRdb took over this immuneACCESS table, retaining in-frame rearrangements with V and J assigned. Such tables are incomplete; in checked studies, under half of the missing clones stem from an unresolved V gene, and the remainder is unexplained. A total of approximately 980,000 clones appear in this sample, about 80% of them only once. The ten biggest clones cover approximately 1.5% of the sample. The sample consisted of memory CD4+ T cells sorted from blood. What this sample's cell subset or site label stands for: CD45RA-negative fraction. All receptors derive from a man aged 18 to 29 in good health.

A single count supports this clone. This chain joins TRBV27 and TRBJ2-7, with D unclear. The CDR3 extends over 13 amino acids. Deletions cut 4 bases from V and 7 bases from J, with 14 bases between. Germline lookup yields CDR1 MNHEY and CDR2 SMNVEV (reference sequence). The CDR3 sequence is CASSSYRVGEQYF. The CDR3 bases are TGTGCCAGCAGTTCCTATCGGGTGGGGGAGCAGTACTTC.

The rearrangement links TRBV28 to TRBJ1-2, with D unclear. CDR3 size: 13 residues. The germline CDR1 and CDR2 sequences are MDHEN and SYDVKM. The ends were cut back, 9 bases at V and 4 bases at J, with 15 bases in the middle. The CDR3 sequence: CASAPTNPYGYTF. The CDR3 nucleotides read TGTGCCAGTGCCCCAACTAATCCCTATGGCTACACCTTC.

This clone appeared once. The chain joins TRBV28 to TRBJ2-3; D is uncertain. Deletions cut 6 bases from V and 4 bases from J, with 11 bases between. The CDR3 loop spans 13 amino acids. CDR1 is MDHEN and CDR2 is SYDVKM in the germline V gene. The CDR3 reads CASSLPAPDTQYF. Here the CDR3 DNA reads TGTGCCAGCAGCCTCCCGGCGCCAGATACGCAGTATTTT.

This clone was observed a handful of times. This rearrangement joins TRBV19 to TRBJ1-5; no clear D. Looked up from germline, CDR1 is LNHDA and CDR2 is SQIVND (reference sequence). The V and J ends lost 8 bases and 1 base respectively, with 12 bases between them. This CDR3 spans 14 amino acids. This CDR3 is CASGNTASNQPQHF. The CDR3 region has the DNA TGTGCCAGTGGGAACACCGCAAGCAATCAGCCCCAGCATTTT.

This chain links TRBV7-9 with TRBJ2-5, with a tentative D call TRBD2 (6 bases). Between the trimmed V and J ends, which lost 3 bases and 5 bases, there was a span of 16 bases. This CDR3 contains 15 residues. Germline CDR1 SEHNR, CDR2 FQNEAQ (reference sequence). CDR3 in amino acids: CASSLIRREGETQYF. In DNA form, the CDR3 reads TGTGCCAGCAGCTTGATTCGGAGGGAAGGGGAGACCCAGTACTTC.

The chain joins TRBV19 to TRBJ1-2, with D maybe TRBD1 (5 bases). CDR3 length: 12 residues. The germline V gene has CDR1 LNHDA and CDR2 SQIVND (reference sequence). The V end was cut by 5 bases, the J end by 8 bases, with 12 bases between. The CDR3 region has the DNA TGTGCCAGTAGTGAGACAGTTGGCGGCTACACCTTC. Protein: CASSETVGGYTF.

This clone came up a few times. V gene TRBV2 combines with J gene TRBJ2-3; possible D gene TRBD1, 5 bases. Germline CDR1 and CDR2: SNHLY and FYNNEI. The CDR3 consists of 13 residues. The V end was cut by 8 bases, the J end by 0 bases, with 9 bases between. The CDR3 protein is CASHRISTDTQYF. The CDR3 nucleotides are TGTGCCAGCCACAGGATCAGCACAGATACGCAGTATTTT.

This clone has just one count. This CDR3 is CASSFSGRDTGELFF. CDR3 in DNA: TGTGCCAGCAGTTTTAGCGGGAGGGACACCGGGGAGCTGTTTTTT. The genes are TRBV6-5 and TRBJ2-2, with TRBD2 matching 11 bases. Looked up from germline, CDR1 is MNHEY and CDR2 is SVGAGI. The V and J ends lost 4 bases and 3 bases, in that order; junction bases with no gene match: 1. CDR3 length equals 15 residues.

V gene TRBV18 combines with J gene TRBJ1-3; 7 bases map to TRBD1. The CDR3 sequence is 14 residues long. J was trimmed by 7 bases and V by 2 bases; bases with no gene match: 5. Germline V CDR1 and CDR2: KGHSH, LQKENI. The CDR3: CASSPVRGSNTIYF. CDR3 in DNA: TGTGCCAGCTCACCAGTCAGGGGGAGTAACACCATATATTTT.

This chain joins TRBV9 and TRBJ2-2; D might be TRBD1 (5 bases). Per the germline V gene, CDR1 is SGDLS and CDR2 is YYNGEE. The CDR3 extends over 17 amino acids. V dropped 0 bases and J dropped 5 bases, with 17 bases sitting between them. This CDR3 reads CASSVAFAGPGTGELFF. For the CDR3, the DNA is TGTGCCAGCAGCGTAGCTTTTGCAGGGCCCGGGACCGGGGAGCTGTTTTTT.

This clone was seen a handful of times. The genes are TRBV7-2 and TRBJ2-2; D remains unclear. Germline V CDR1 and CDR2: SGHTA, FQGNSA. Trimming left V 3 bases short and J 1 base short, with 9 bases between. The CDR3 length is 15 residues. The CDR3 loop is CASSFFQGNTGELFF. The CDR3 nucleotides are TGTGCCAGCAGCTTTTTCCAAGGGAACACCGGGGAGCTGTTTTTT.

The chain has TRBV19 and TRBJ1-1, with D possibly matching TRBD1 (5 bases). V lost 3 bases, J lost 6 bases, and 8 bases lay in between. This CDR3 contains 12 residues. Germline V gene data show CDR1 as LNHDA and CDR2 as SQIVND (reference sequence). In DNA, the CDR3 is TGTGCCAGTAGTATTAGCAGGGCTGAAGCTTTCTTT. Amino acid sequence: CASSISRAEAFF.

The chain recombines TRBV18 with TRBJ2-1; 8 bases are a match to TRBD1. Trimming took 9 bases from V and 5 from J; bases not matched to a gene: 9. The CDR3 has 14 residues. In germline, CDR1 is KGHSH, CDR2 LQKENI. The CDR3 DNA reads as TGTGCCAGTACCAGGACAGGGCCCCACAATGAGCAGTTCTTC. It encodes CASTRTGPHNEQFF.